One sample yielded the 2 T cell receptor beta chains listed below, sequenced in a study of T-cell reconstitution after alpha-beta-depleted transplantation in children. Construction of the TCRbeta library involved unique molecular identifiers. TCRdb recomputed calls from the PCR reads with MiXCR, one row per CDR3 protein. Seen here are more than 450,000 distinct CDR3 sequences, roughly 18% observed once, and the top ten hold 3% to 4%. The sequences come from PBMCs from the stem cell graft donor, collected from the stem cell graft. These receptors originate from a human donor who donated a stem cell graft to a child with acute lymphoblastic leukemia.

This clonotype showed up just a few times. This rearrangement joins TRBV9 to TRBJ1-2; TRBD1 agrees at 9 bases. The CDR3 totals 15 residues. J gave up 6 bases and V 2 bases, and 8 bases lay outside the gene matches. Germline CDR1 is SGDLS and CDR2 is YYNGEE. Here the CDR3 reads CASSVSITGGDGYTF. As DNA, the CDR3 is TGTGCCAGCAGCGTTTCAATTACAGGGGGCGATGGCTACACCTTC.

In its sample, this clonotype was seen a few times. The chain uses TRBV6-1 and TRBJ2-7, with 14 bases aligning to TRBD2. The CDR3 sequence is 16 residues long. Looked up from germline, CDR1 is MNHNS and CDR2 is SASEGT. V shed 6 bases, J shed 3 bases, and the junction held 7 bases outside the gene matches. The CDR3 coding sequence is TGTGCCAGCAGCCCACTGGGACTAGCGGGAGTCTACGAGCAGTACTTC. It translates to CASSPLGLAGVYEQYF.